This T cell receptor (beta chain) was retrieved from a study of tumor-infiltrating lymphocytes in primary liver carcinoma (dated by TCRdb to about 2017). General notes on the study: Surgical resection was performed in China between 2015 and early 2016 on about 5 patients with histopathologically diagnosed primary liver carcinoma. The tumors of the five patients were staged as T1-T3 N0M0, with maximum diameters ranging from about 4.2 to 11 cm. TCRbeta repertoire sequencing, expression microarrays and whole-exome sequencing were combined in the study across five regions of each liver tumor, with adjacent normal tissue and blood also included. Each sample produced about 3.5 to 8 million productive TCRbeta reads, and read depth showed no significant difference between tissue types. A total of 35 or so specimens from 5 patients went through TCRbeta repertoire sequencing, namely 25 tumor regions, 5 adjacent noncancerous liver tissues and 5 peripheral blood samples. Hepatocellular carcinoma (four) or combined HCC and intrahepatic cholangiocarcinoma (one) was present in the five patients, who were three men and two women aged 30 to 69 years. Technical replicate repertoires showed high reproducibility, with mean shared-clone rates approximately 0.89 and correlation coefficients above 0.95. Study-wide conclusions, independent of this receptor: Only the TCR beta chain was sequenced, which likely underestimates true repertoire diversity because unpaired alpha chains were not captured. Consistent with antigen-driven expansion, pairs of tumor regions showed higher repertoire overlap (mean about 36%) than either tumor-adjacent pairs (about 17%) or tumor-blood pairs (around 15%). The study included only 4 to 6 patients, and the authors note findings should be validated in a larger study. Comparison of CD4+ and CD8+ T cell repertoires was precluded by the use of bulk unsorted samples. Compared with blood, tumors had a significantly larger share of the repertoire taken up by the top 250 clones (p = 0.039).

TCRbeta-specific cDNA was reverse-transcribed from 500 ng total RNA using a constant-region primer and ProtoScript II reverse transcriptase. Three nested multiplex PCR rounds, following a slightly modified ARM-PCR procedure, were used to build the TCRbeta libraries. Multiplex TRBV1-TRBV30 forward primers and a Cbeta reverse primer were used in the first two PCR rounds, each of which was run for 10 cycles. Sample barcodes and Illumina adapters were added in a final 25-cycle PCR using Deep VentR polymerase. Before sequencing, amplicons between 200 and 500 bp were purified from gel using a QIAquick gel extraction kit. The TCRbeta amplicons were sequenced with 250-bp paired-end reads on an Illumina HiSeq 2500. Under the source paper's analysis protocol: Reads were quality-trimmed with Trimmomatic v0.33, and paired reads were merged with FLASH v1.2.11 to recover full CDR3 sequences. V, D and J germline segments were assigned to the rearranged TCRbeta sequences using MiGEC v1.2.1b. Clonotype statistics and Shannon-Wiener diversity indices were computed with VDJtools v1.0.0. To reduce sampling bias, subsequent analyses other than the diversity analysis used only the 250 most abundant clonotypes in each sample. TCRdb reprocessed the public reads (quality trimming at Q25 with fastp, clone calling with MiXCR) and kept in-frame beta chains. Rows are unified per CDR3 protein, each entry keeping the most common DNA and genes. The V and J calls were determined by TCRdb, not by the authors. Across this sample there are 150,000 to 200,000 distinct CDR3 sequences, with about 55% seen only once. Together, the top ten hold 72% of the sample.

This clonotype was counted a single time. Which antigen it targets is not known. Within one base of it there is no much larger clone, and no base qualities were kept. A single read counts as weak evidence. RNA from unsorted whole blood was extracted with TRIzol reagent, and germline DNA was obtained with the DNeasy Blood & Tissue kit. At the time of sampling, the patients were treatment-naive and had chronic HBV infection. Four milliliters of peripheral blood were collected into K2EDTA tubes before surgery. The CDR3 holds 14 amino acids from the cysteine to the phenylalanine. CDR3 DNA only is kept here, 42 bases in frame from base 1. V is pared back by 2 bases and J by 3 bases, with 11 bases lying between the germline termini. Sequences LGHNA (CDR1) and YNFKEQ (CDR2) are obtained from the germline V gene.

The chain was built from TRBV4-2 and TRBJ2-7; the D gene remains uncertain. This clonotype was obtained from a man in his forties with primary liver carcinoma and hepatitis B virus infection. Sequenced sample: peripheral blood. The nucleotide sequence reads TGTGCCAGCAGCCAATTTAGGGCTGACTACGAGCAGTACTTC. The resulting protein is CASSQFRADYEQYF.